This T cell receptor (beta chain) was captured in a study of control samples from healthy donors and cancer patients. Some clones are missing from TCRdb's copy, which holds only in-frame ones; the method was immunoSEQ multiplex PCR. The sample lists 25,000 to 35,000 clones; roughly 94% were seen once. The sequenced sample consisted of blood. The TCR originated in a man aged 60 to 69 in good health.

The CDR3 protein is CASSSQGMNTEAFF. In DNA form, the CDR3 reads TGTGCCAGCAGCTCACAGGGGATGAACACTGAAGCTTTCTTT. The chain couples TRBV11-2 to TRBJ1-1; 7 nucleotides line up with TRBD1. Trimming removed 4 bases from V and 0 bases from J; junction bases left unmatched: 2. This CDR3 has 14 amino acids. Germline CDR1 is SGHAT and CDR2 is FQNNGV. Drawing the rest from reference TRBV11-2 and TRBJ1-1, the complete variable domain is EAGVAQSPRYKIIEKRQSVAFWCNPISGHATLYWYQQILGQGPKLLIQFQNNGVVDDSQLPKDRFSAERLKGVDSTLKIQPAKLEDSAVYLCASSSQGMNTEAFFGQGTRLTVV.